This is a list of T cell receptor beta chains from one sample in a study of regulatory T cells in long-lasting Graves disease. A single record per CDR3 protein comes from TCRdb applying MiXCR to the multiplex PCR reads. The sample has over 650,000 distinct CDR3 sequences, 25% to 30% seen once. The starting material was peripheral blood mononuclear cells (PBMCs), obtained when the disease was refractory, from a patient treated with antithyroid drugs. Every receptor here comes from a female donor with Graves disease. The CDR3 runs from the conserved cysteine through the conserved F or W. Each record gives: V gene, D gene, clone size, J gene, CDR3 DNA, CDR3 protein. A D gene is named only where the DNA matches it firmly. Rows may omit the clone size; those that give it use once, few, many or a size class.

TRBV5-1	TRBD1	-	TRBJ1-2	TGCGCCAGCAGCGTAGAACCACAGGGGGGCGTCTATGGCTACACCTTC	CASSVEPQGGVYGYTF
TRBV18	-	-	TRBJ1-4	TGTGCCAGCTCACCGGGAGAGCAAACTAATGAAAAACTGTTTTTT	CASSPGEQTNEKLFF
TRBV5-6	TRBD1	-	TRBJ1-5	TGTGCCAGCAGCTTGGCCAGGGCAGGGGGCGAACAGCCCCAGCATTTT	CASSLARAGGEQPQHF
TRBV12-5	TRBD2	many	TRBJ2-2	TGTGCTAGTGGTTTGGTACGAGGGGCGGGGGTCACCGGGGAGCTGTTTTTT	CASGLVRGAGVTGELFF
TRBV12-3/TRBV12-4	-	few	TRBJ1-2	TGTGCCAGCAGTTTGGGCAGGGGCATCGGCGGCTACACCTTC	CASSLGRGIGGYTF
TRBV6-1	TRBD1	-	TRBJ1-1	TGTGCCAGCAGGACAGGGTGGGGGAACACTGAAGCTTTCTTT	CASRTGWGNTEAFF
TRBV6-2/TRBV6-3	-	once	TRBJ2-7	TGTGCCAGCAGTTATGTACAGGAGGAACAGTACTTC	CASSYVQEEQYF
TRBV5-4	-	-	TRBJ1-1	TGTGCCAGCCTACCCAAGGGGAGCACTGAAGCTTTCTTT	CASLPKGSTEAFF
TRBV7-9	-	-	TRBJ2-7	TGTGCCAGCAGCCACGGGACTGCCTCCTACGAGCAGTACTTC	CASSHGTASYEQYF
TRBV29-1	-	-	TRBJ1-1	TGCAGCGTCGAACAGATGGGGACTGAAGCTTTCTTT	CSVEQMGTEAFF
TRBV13	-	many	TRBJ2-5	TGTGCCAGCAGCTTAGAACAGGGAGAGACCCAGTACTTC	CASSLEQGETQYF
TRBV24-1	-	few	TRBJ1-5	TGTGCCACCAGTGGTGTGGGGGGACGTAATCAGCCCCAGCATTTT	CATSGVGGRNQPQHF
TRBV28	-	many	TRBJ1-2	TGTGCCAGCAGTTTTGGGGGTGGCTACACCTTC	CASSFGGGYTF
TRBV7-9	-	-	TRBJ1-2	TGTGCCAGCAGCTTGTCAGAACAGAAAATGGGAAACACCTTC	CASSLSEQKMGNTF
TRBV28	-	-	TRBJ1-2	TGTGCCAGCAGTTTAGCCACAGGATTAGCTAACTATGGCTACACCTTC	CASSLATGLANYGYTF
TRBV2	-	-	TRBJ2-2	TGTGCCAGCAGTGCTCGGGGAGCCGGGGAGCTGTTTTTT	CASSARGAGELFF
TRBV12-3/TRBV12-4	-	many	TRBJ1-2	TGTGCCAGCAGTCCCCCAGGGACGGGAGGTAGGGGCTACACCTTC	CASSPPGTGGRGYTF
TRBV24-1	-	-	TRBJ1-5	TGTGCCACCAGTGAGCCTGGACGGGCCGGCAATCAGCCCCAGCATTTT	CATSEPGRAGNQPQHF
TRBV6-2/TRBV6-3	-	-	TRBJ1-5	TGTGCCAGCAAGCGGGGTAATCAGCCCCAGCATTTT	CASKRGNQPQHF
TRBV3-1	TRBD1	-	TRBJ1-1	TGTGCCAGCAGCCAAGCCCCATGGACAGGGGTCACTGAAGCTTTCTTT	CASSQAPWTGVTEAFF
TRBV11-2	TRBD1	once	TRBJ1-6	TGTGCCAGCAGCACTACGGGACAGACGAATAATTCACCCCTCCACTTT	CASSTTGQTNNSPLHF
TRBV19	-	-	TRBJ1-2	TGTGCCAGTAGTATAGATCCGGGTCCCTATGGCTACACCTTC	CASSIDPGPYGYTF
TRBV9	-	-	TRBJ2-7	TGTGCCAGCAGCGTAGCTACGATGAGCTCCTACGAGCAGTACTTC	CASSVATMSSYEQYF